Each of the 29 T cell receptor beta chains below was sequenced from the same sample in a study of T-cell memory formation after mild COVID-19. MiXCR, applied by TCRdb to the 5' RACE reads, yields one record per CDR3 protein. The sample includes 350,000 to 500,000 distinct CDR3 sequences, around 20% of them seen just once. The sample taken for sequencing was PBMCs or a T cell subset sorted from them (not recorded which). These receptors were obtained from an adult woman who had mild COVID-19 (a few samples of this study predate the infection). Cell type and time point are not known.

This clonotype has more than one count but fewer than ten. The chain has TRBV7-2 and TRBJ2-4; no definite D call. The germline CDR1 and CDR2 sequences are SGHTA and FQGNSA. This CDR3 has 15 amino acids. V gave up 2 bases and J gave up 0 bases, with 8 bases separating them. The CDR3 DNA reads as TGTGCCAGCAGCTTAACAGCCTTAGCCAAAAACATTCAGTACTTC. Translated: CASSLTALAKNIQYF.

CDR3 sequence reads: CSARVTGEGEQYF. DNA for the CDR3: TGCAGTGCTAGGGTGACAGGGGAGGGAGAGCAGTACTTC. V and J are TRBV20-1 and TRBJ2-7; TRBD1 might be the D (8 bases). Per the germline V gene, CDR1 is DFQATT and CDR2 is SNEGSKA (reference sequence). The CDR3 length is 13 residues. Trimming cost V 3 bases and J 7 bases, with 16 bases left between them.

The J gene is TRBJ2-7, the V gene TRBV5-6, with no clear D. The CDR3 is 11 residues long. V lost 2 bases and J 5 bases, leaving 5 bases between the germline ends. Germline loops: CDR1 SGHDT, CDR2 YYEEEE. The CDR3 region has the DNA TGTGCCAGCAGCTTATGGGACGAGCAGTACTTC. Its protein is CASSLWDEQYF. The variable domain in full, with the rest retrieved from reference TRBV5-6 and TRBJ2-7, is DAGVTQSPTHLIKTRGQQVTLRCSPKSGHDTVSWYQQALGQGPQFIFQYYEEEERQRGNFPDRFSGHQFPNYSSELNVNALLLGDSALYLCASSLWDEQYFGPGTRLTVT.

The V gene is TRBV5-5, the J gene TRBJ1-4, with D possibly matching TRBD1 (5 bases). The CDR3 length is 16 residues. From germline, CDR1 is SGHKS and CDR2 YYEKEE (reference sequence). Trimming cost V 4 bases and J 7 bases, with 20 bases left between them. The CDR3 region has the DNA TGTGCCAGCAGCGCCCGGGGTAGGGGCGCGAGTGAAAAACTGTTTTTT. Translating it yields CASSARGRGASEKLFF.

This clonotype has more than one count but fewer than ten. This chain uses TRBV5-1 with TRBJ2-3, with 9 bases identical to TRBD1. The CDR3 has 15 amino acids. After removal of 5 bases from V and 0 bases from J, the junction contained 4 bases not matched to a gene. Germline loops: CDR1 SGHRS, CDR2 YFSETQ. The CDR3 nucleotides are TGCGCCAGCAGTGAACAGGGGGCGAGCACAGATACGCAGTATTTT. Protein: CASSEQGASTDTQYF.

This clonotype turned up a few times. The CDR3 nucleotides read TGTGCCAGTAGTAAGGGGGCACCCCAAACGAACACCGGGGAGCTGTTTTTT. This sequence encodes CASSKGAPQTNTGELFF. This rearrangement joins TRBV19 to TRBJ2-2; TRBD1 aligns across 7 bases. Germline CDR1 LNHDA, CDR2 SQIVND (reference sequence). V lost 4 bases to trimming and J lost 0 bases; unmatched junction nucleotides: 8. This CDR3 is built from 17 residues. The whole variable domain, filled in from reference TRBV19 and TRBJ2-2, reads DGGITQSPKYLFRKEGQNVTLSCEQNLNHDAMYWYRQDPGQGLRLIYYSQIVNDFQKGDIAEGYSVSREKKESFPLTVTSAQKNPTAFYLCASSKGAPQTNTGELFFGEGSRLTVL.

This rearrangement joins TRBV7-3 to TRBJ1-1; TRBD1 might be the D (6 bases). The CDR3 length is 12 residues. From germline, CDR1 is SGHTA and CDR2 FQGTGA. Trimming took off 3 bases at V and 7 bases at J, with 9 bases between the two ends. The CDR3 reads CASSFTGSEAFF. DNA for the CDR3: TGTGCCAGCAGCTTCACAGGGAGTGAAGCTTTCTTT.

Only a few counts were recorded for this clonotype. The rearrangement joins TRBV6-6 to TRBJ2-4; TRBD1 aligns across 8 bases. Germline V gene data show CDR1 as MNHNY and CDR2 as SVGAGI (reference sequence). The CDR3 totals 12 residues. The junction had 7 bases not matched to a gene; V was cut back by 11 bases and J by 7 bases. The CDR3 sequence: CAGGQGGNIQYF. As DNA, the CDR3 is TGTGCCGGAGGACAGGGCGGGAACATTCAGTACTTC.

CDR3 in DNA: TGTGCCAGCAACACGTACCAGGGCGACGAGCAGTACTTC. This encodes CASNTYQGDEQYF. The V call is TRBV12-3 or TRBV12-4, the J call TRBJ2-7; D is perhaps TRBD1 (5 bases). Trimming took 7 bases from V and 5 from J, leaving 15 bases between them. CDR3 length: 13 residues.

This clonotype showed up just a few times. CDR3 DNA: TGTGCCAGCAGTCCTCGGTTGGGCAGTCAAAATGAAAAACTGTTTTTT. Translated, it gives CASSPRLGSQNEKLFF. This rearrangement joins TRBV7-6 to TRBJ1-4; D remains ambiguous. The V end was cut by 6 bases, the J end by 5 bases, with 19 bases between. This CDR3 comprises 16 residues. CDR1 SGHVS and CDR2 FNYEAQ come from the germline V gene.

In this sample, this clonotype turned up a few times. The gene calls are TRBV19 and TRBJ1-3; the match to TRBD1 covers 7 bases. Losses at the gene ends were 7 bases for V and 0 bases for J; bases not matched to a gene: 15. This CDR3 comprises 18 residues. Germline values: CDR1 LNHDA, CDR2 SQIVND (reference sequence). The CDR3 DNA is TGTGCCAGTACCAAATTCGCGGGACAGACGAGCTCTGGAAACACCATATATTTT. Protein sequence: CASTKFAGQTSSGNTIYF.

This clonotype was detected only a few times. V is TRBV7-2 and J is TRBJ2-7, with D perhaps TRBD1 (6 bases). The CDR3 has 15 amino acids. Trimming took 5 bases from V and 1 from J, leaving 15 bases between them. CDR1 and CDR2 (germline): SGHTA, FQGNSA. This chain's CDR3 is CASSLQGMSSYEQYF. CDR3 DNA: TGTGCCAGCAGCCTACAGGGCATGTCTTCCTACGAGCAGTACTTC. The full variable domain, in which reference TRBV7-2 and TRBJ2-7 provide the parts outside the CDR3, is GAGVSQSPSNKVTEKGKDVELRCDPISGHTALYWYRQSLGQGLEFLIYFQGNSAPDKSGLPSDRFSAERTGGSVSTLTIQRTQQEDSAVYLCASSLQGMSSYEQYFGPGTRLTVT.

The gene calls are TRBV10-3 and TRBJ1-4; D gene unclear. This CDR3 spans 13 amino acids. The germline V gene encodes CDR1 ENHRY and CDR2 SYGVKD. The germline V and J ends were trimmed by 3 bases and 8 bases, with 10 bases remaining between them. The chain's CDR3 is CAISDQLEEKLFF. Written as DNA, the CDR3 is TGTGCCATCAGTGACCAGTTAGAGGAAAAACTGTTTTTT.

This chain connects TRBV10-3 to TRBJ2-3; 12 bases agree with TRBD2. From germline, CDR1 is ENHRY and CDR2 SYGVKD. Unmatched junction bases numbered 4, after V lost 5 bases and J lost 4 bases. This CDR3 region has 15 residues. CDR3 sequence (DNA): TGTGCCATCAGTCGACTAGCGGGAGTGTCAGATACGCAGTATTTT. It is translated as CAISRLAGVSDTQYF.

In its sample, this clonotype was seen many times. The rearrangement joins TRBV7-9 to TRBJ1-1; D might be TRBD1 (5 bases). V was trimmed by 4 bases and J by 6 bases, leaving 6 bases between them. This CDR3 region has 11 residues. Germline loops: CDR1 SEHNR, CDR2 FQNEAQ (reference sequence). The CDR3 protein is CASSSGPEAFF. CDR3 in DNA: TGTGCCAGCAGCTCAGGGCCTGAAGCTTTCTTT. Supplemented by reference TRBV7-9 and TRBJ1-1, the full variable domain reads DTGVSQNPRHKITKRGQNVTFRCDPISEHNRLYWYRQTLGQGPEFLTYFQNEAQLEKSRLLSDRFSAERPKGSFSTLEIQRTEQGDSAMYLCASSSGPEAFFGQGTRLTVV.

This clonotype was found many times. The gene calls are TRBV7-6 and TRBJ2-7, with 9 bases fitting TRBD2. This CDR3 has 14 residues. The germline V gene encodes CDR1 SGHVS and CDR2 FNYEAQ. With V trimmed by 3 bases and J by 6 bases, 6 bases remained unmatched. CDR3 in DNA: TGTGCCAGCAGCTTCTTGGCGGGGGGGCGCGAGCAGTACTTC. Translating gives CASSFLAGGREQYF.

The V and J genes are TRBV5-1 and TRBJ1-2; 9 bases line up with TRBD1. V lost 4 bases and J lost 4; bases outside the gene matches: 8. Germline loops: CDR1 SGHRS, CDR2 YFSETQ. The CDR3 has 15 residues. This chain's CDR3 is CASSLDGQGSYGYTF. The CDR3 DNA is TGCGCCAGCAGCCTGGACGGACAGGGGTCCTATGGCTACACCTTC.

The chain links TRBV12-3 or TRBV12-4 to TRBJ1-2; D gene ambiguous. V lost 6 bases to trimming and J lost 3 bases, with 14 bases between them. The CDR3 runs to 14 residues. CDR3 region: CASSLVGTDYGYTF. The DNA for the CDR3 is TGTGCCAGCAGCCTGGTAGGCACGGACTATGGCTACACCTTC.

The chain has TRBV20-1 and TRBJ2-7; 8 positions match TRBD1. The CDR3 has 14 amino acids. Trimming took 7 bases from V and 3 from J; bases not matched to a gene: 11. Germline CDR1 DFQATT, CDR2 SNEGSKA (reference sequence). CDR3 DNA: TGCAGTGTCCCGTATGGACAGGGCTTCTACGAGCAGTACTTC. Translation: CSVPYGQGFYEQYF.

The rearrangement joins TRBV4-1 to TRBJ1-1; D gene unclear. V lost 6 bases, J lost 1 base, and 9 bases lay in between. CDR3 length: 13 amino acids. Germline CDR1 is MGHRA and CDR2 is YSYEKL. Written as DNA, the CDR3 is TGCGCCAGCAGGACACTCCCGAACACTGAAGCTTTCTTT. Residues: CASRTLPNTEAFF.

This clonotype was seen more than once but under ten times. The chain combines TRBV9 with TRBJ2-1, with TRBD2 as a possible D gene (5 bases). The CDR3 runs to 15 residues. Germline V gene lookup returns CDR1 SGDLS and CDR2 YYNGEE. Trimming pared 0 bases from V and 6 bases from J, leaving 13 bases between. The CDR3 loop is CASSVAVSRGNEQFF. CDR3 nucleotide sequence: TGTGCCAGCAGCGTAGCAGTCTCCCGGGGCAATGAGCAGTTCTTC.

This clonotype has more than one count but fewer than ten. V is TRBV6-5 and J is TRBJ1-5; 9 bases align to TRBD1. Germline lookup yields CDR1 MNHEY and CDR2 SVGAGI. With V trimmed by 6 bases and J by 2 bases, 8 bases remained unmatched. The CDR3 length is 16 residues. CDR3 residues: CASRFTGGSGNQPQHF. DNA for the CDR3: TGTGCCAGCAGATTTACAGGGGGCTCGGGCAATCAGCCCCAGCATTTT.

This clonotype turned up a few times. The chain employs TRBV6-5 and TRBJ1-2; D is undetermined. The CDR3 consists of 14 residues. CDR1 MNHEY and CDR2 SVGAGI come from the germline V gene. Trimming stripped 0 bases from V and 7 bases from J, with 12 bases between. This CDR3 reads CASSYSPRVGGYTF. CDR3 bases: TGTGCCAGCAGTTACTCCCCTAGGGTTGGTGGCTACACCTTC.

The chain is built from TRBV7-9 and TRBJ2-3; 9 bases agree with TRBD1. V shed 5 bases and J 3 bases; nucleotides not matched to a gene: 6. The germline gives CDR1 SEHNR, CDR2 FQNEAQ (reference sequence). The CDR3 spans 15 residues. CDR3 protein: CASSPSDRGTDTQYF. The CDR3 coding sequence is TGTGCCAGCAGCCCCTCGGACAGGGGAACAGATACGCAGTATTTT.

The chain recombines TRBV30 with TRBJ2-1; D unclear. CDR1 is GTSNPN and CDR2 is SVGIG in the germline V gene (reference sequence). The CDR3 is 12 residues long. The V and J ends lost 3 bases and 3 bases respectively, with 6 bases between them. The CDR3 region is CAWRAGYNEQFF. DNA for the CDR3: TGTGCCTGGAGAGCAGGCTACAATGAGCAGTTCTTC.

This clonotype has only a few counts. This rearrangement joins TRBV4-2 to TRBJ2-7; 8 positions agree with TRBD2. The CDR3 runs to 16 residues. Trimming took 4 bases from V and 0 from J; bases not matched to a gene: 8. CDR1 and CDR2 from the germline V gene are LGHNA and YNFKEQ. CDR3 loop: CASSPGAGTSSYEQYF. Written as DNA, the CDR3 is TGTGCCAGCAGCCCAGGCGCGGGGACTAGCTCCTACGAGCAGTACTTC.

This clonotype came up a few times. V gene TRBV20-1 combines with J gene TRBJ2-5; 7 bases agree with TRBD1. The CDR3 covers 14 residues. Losses at the gene ends were 1 base for V and 3 bases for J; bases not matched to a gene: 5. Per the germline V gene, CDR1 is DFQATT and CDR2 is SNEGSKA (reference sequence). Here the CDR3 reads CSARAYDREETQYF. DNA for the CDR3: TGCAGTGCTAGAGCCTACGACAGGGAAGAGACCCAGTACTTC.

The chain has TRBV10-3 and TRBJ2-3, with a tentative D call TRBD1 (6 bases). CDR1 is ENHRY and CDR2 is SYGVKD in the germline V gene. The germline V and J ends were trimmed by 6 bases and 0 bases, with 16 bases remaining between them. This CDR3 is built from 16 residues. The DNA of the CDR3 is TGTGCCATCAGCGAAGGGGGAAAGACTAGCACAGATACGCAGTATTTT. It specifies CAISEGGKTSTDTQYF.

The V call is TRBV6-6, the J call TRBJ2-7; 16 nucleotides line up with TRBD2. CDR1 is MNHNY, CDR2 SVGAGI, per germline (reference sequence). The CDR3 spans 18 residues. V lost 11 bases, J lost 1 base, and 14 bases stayed unmatched. In nucleotides, the CDR3 is TGTGCCGGGACCGGGACTAGCGGGAGGGCCAGGGAATCCTACGAGCAGTACTTC. This sequence encodes CAGTGTSGRARESYEQYF.